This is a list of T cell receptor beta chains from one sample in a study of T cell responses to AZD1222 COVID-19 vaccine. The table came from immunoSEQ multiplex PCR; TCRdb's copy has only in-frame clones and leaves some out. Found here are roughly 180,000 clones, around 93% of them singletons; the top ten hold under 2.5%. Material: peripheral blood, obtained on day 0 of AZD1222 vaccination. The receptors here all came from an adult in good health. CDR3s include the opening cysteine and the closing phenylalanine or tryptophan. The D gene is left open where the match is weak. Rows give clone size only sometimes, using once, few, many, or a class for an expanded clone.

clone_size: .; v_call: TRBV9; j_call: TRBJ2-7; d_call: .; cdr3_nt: TGTGCCAGCAGCTCTCCCGGGACCTCCCGCGGGGACGAGCAGTACTTC; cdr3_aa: CASSSPGTSRGDEQYF
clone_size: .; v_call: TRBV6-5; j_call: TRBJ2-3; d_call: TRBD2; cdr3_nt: TGTGCCAGTGGAAAGCGGGACCCCACAGATACGCAGTATTTT; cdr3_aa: CASGKRDPTDTQYF
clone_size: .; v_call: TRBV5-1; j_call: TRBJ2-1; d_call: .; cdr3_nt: TGCGCCAGCAGCTTGGGACAGGAATACAATGAGCAGTTCTTC; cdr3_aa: CASSLGQEYNEQFF
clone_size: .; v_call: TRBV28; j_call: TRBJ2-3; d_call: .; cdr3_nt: TGTGCCAGCATCCTGGGGGTGGGAGATACGCAGTATTTT; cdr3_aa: CASILGVGDTQYF
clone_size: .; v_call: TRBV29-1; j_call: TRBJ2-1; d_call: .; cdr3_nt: TGCAGCGTGGGGACGTATGAGCAGTTCTTC; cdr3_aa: CSVGTYEQFF
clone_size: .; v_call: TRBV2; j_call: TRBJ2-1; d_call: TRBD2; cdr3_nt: TGTGCCAGCAACTTTCCGGGAGCGGGATACAATGAGCAGTTCTTC; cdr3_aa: CASNFPGAGYNEQFF
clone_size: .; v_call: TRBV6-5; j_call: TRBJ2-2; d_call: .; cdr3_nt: TGTGCCAGCAGTAGGGGGGTCGGGGAGCTGTTTTTT; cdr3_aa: CASSRGVGELFF
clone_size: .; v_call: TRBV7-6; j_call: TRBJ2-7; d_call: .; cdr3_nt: TGTGCCAGCAGTCCCGGAGGGAGGGAGCAGTACTTC; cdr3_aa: CASSPGGREQYF
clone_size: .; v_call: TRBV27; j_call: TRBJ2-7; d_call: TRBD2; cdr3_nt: TGTGCCAGCAGTCCTAGTAGCGGGAGGGTCCACGAGCAGTACTTC; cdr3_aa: CASSPSSGRVHEQYF
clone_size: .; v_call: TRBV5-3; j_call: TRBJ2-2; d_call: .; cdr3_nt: TGTGCCAGAAGCTTGGACTCGGAGGGCACCGGGGAGCTGTTTTTT; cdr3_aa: CARSLDSEGTGELFF
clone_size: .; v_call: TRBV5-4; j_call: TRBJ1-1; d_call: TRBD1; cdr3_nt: TGTGCCAGCAGCTTGGGTGGGACAGGTGAAGCTTTCTTT; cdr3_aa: CASSLGGTGEAFF
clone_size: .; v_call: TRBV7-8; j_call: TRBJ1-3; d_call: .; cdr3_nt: TGTGCCAGCAGCTTACAGGCTTACTCTGGAAACACCATATATTTT; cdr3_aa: CASSLQAYSGNTIYF
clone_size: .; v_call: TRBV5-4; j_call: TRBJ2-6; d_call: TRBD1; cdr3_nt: TGTGCCAGCAGCTTGCCCGGGACAGGGGTGTCAGGGGCCAACGTCCTGACTTTC; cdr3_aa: CASSLPGTGVSGANVLTF
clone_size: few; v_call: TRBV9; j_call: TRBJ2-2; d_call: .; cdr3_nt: TGTGCCAGCAGCCCAGACGGGGCCGGGGAGCTGTTTTTT; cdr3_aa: CASSPDGAGELFF
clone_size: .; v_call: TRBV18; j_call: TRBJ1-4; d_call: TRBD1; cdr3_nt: TGTGCCAGCTCACCCCGGCTAGACAGGGAGAATGAAAAACTGTTTTTT; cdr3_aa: CASSPRLDRENEKLFF
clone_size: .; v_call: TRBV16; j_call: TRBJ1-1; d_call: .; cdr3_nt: TGTGCCAGCAGCCAATATGCGATGATGGGAAAGGGTACGGAAGCTTTCTTT; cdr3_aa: CASSQYAMMGKGTEAFF
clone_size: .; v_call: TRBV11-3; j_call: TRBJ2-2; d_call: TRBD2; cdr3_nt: TGTGCCAGCAGCTTAGGGCTAGCGGTAGGATACACCGGGGAGCTGTTTTTT; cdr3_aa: CASSLGLAVGYTGELFF
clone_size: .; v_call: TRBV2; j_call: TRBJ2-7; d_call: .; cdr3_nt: TGTGCCAGCATCGGGCCGCCTAGCTCCTACGAGCAGTACTTC; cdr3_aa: CASIGPPSSYEQYF
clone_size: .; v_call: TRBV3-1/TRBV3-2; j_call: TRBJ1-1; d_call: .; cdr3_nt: TGTGCCAGCAGCCAAGATGAACACCTAGGGGCCCCCTTT; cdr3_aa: CASSQDEHLGAPF
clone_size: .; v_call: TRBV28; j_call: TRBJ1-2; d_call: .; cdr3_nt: TGTGCCAGCAGCGCGACGGCGGCGGACGGCTACACCTTC; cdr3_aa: CASSATAADGYTF
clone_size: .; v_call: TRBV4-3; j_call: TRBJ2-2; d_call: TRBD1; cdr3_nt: TGCGCCAGCAGCCAGCTCGGGACAGGGTTTTTTCGGGAGCTGTTTTTT; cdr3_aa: CASSQLGTGFFRELFF
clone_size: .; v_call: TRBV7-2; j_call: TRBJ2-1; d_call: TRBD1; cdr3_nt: TGTGCCAGCAGCTTGACAGGGGGCCAATTCAATGAGCAGTTCTTC; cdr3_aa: CASSLTGGQFNEQFF
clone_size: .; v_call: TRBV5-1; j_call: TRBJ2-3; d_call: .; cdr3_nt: TGCGCCAGCAGCGTGACTAGTACGGCGGATACGCAGTATTTT; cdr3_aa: CASSVTSTADTQYF
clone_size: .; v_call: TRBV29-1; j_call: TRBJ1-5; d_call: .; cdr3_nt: TGCAGCGTTGGTGGCTTAGGGGGGCCCCAGCATTTT; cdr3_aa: CSVGGLGGPQHF
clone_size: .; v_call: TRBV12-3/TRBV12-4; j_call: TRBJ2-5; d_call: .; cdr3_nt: TGTGCCAGTTCACTCGAACAAGAGACCCAGTACTTC; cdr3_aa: CASSLEQETQYF
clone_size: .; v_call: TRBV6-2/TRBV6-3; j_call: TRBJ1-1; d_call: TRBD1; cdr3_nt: TGTGCCAGCAGTTCCCACAGCACAGGGGGCAGTACTGAAGCTTTCTTT; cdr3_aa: CASSSHSTGGSTEAFF
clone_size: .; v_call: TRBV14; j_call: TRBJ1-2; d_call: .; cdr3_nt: TGTGCCAGCAGCCAAGGGGGCGTTTACTATGGCTACACCTTC; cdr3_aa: CASSQGGVYYGYTF
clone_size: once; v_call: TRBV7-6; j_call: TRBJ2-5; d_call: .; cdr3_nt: TGTGCCAGCAGCGTCTTCGTGGCGGGGCGGAGTGTAGAGACCCAGTACTTC; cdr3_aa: CASSVFVAGRSVETQYF
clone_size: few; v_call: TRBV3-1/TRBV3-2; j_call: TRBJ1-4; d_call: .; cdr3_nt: TGTGCCAGCAGCCAAGTGTCAGGGAGTTATGAAAAACTGTTTTTT; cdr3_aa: CASSQVSGSYEKLFF
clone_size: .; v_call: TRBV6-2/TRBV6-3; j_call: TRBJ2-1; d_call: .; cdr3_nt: TGTGCCAGCAGTCAGTTGGGGCCAAATGAGCAGTTCTTC; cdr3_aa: CASSQLGPNEQFF
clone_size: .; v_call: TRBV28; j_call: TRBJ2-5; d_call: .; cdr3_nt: TGTGCCAGCAGCCGACCCTGGGGTGAAGAGACCCAGTACTTC; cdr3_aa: CASSRPWGEETQYF
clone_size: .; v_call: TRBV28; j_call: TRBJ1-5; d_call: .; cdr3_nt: TGTGCCAGCAAACTAGAAGGGGGGCCCAATCAGCCCCAGCATTTT; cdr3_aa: CASKLEGGPNQPQHF
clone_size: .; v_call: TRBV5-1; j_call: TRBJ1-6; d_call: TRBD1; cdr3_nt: TGCGCCAGCAGCGGGGACAGTGGGTCCTATAATTCACCCCTCCACTTT; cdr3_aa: CASSGDSGSYNSPLHF
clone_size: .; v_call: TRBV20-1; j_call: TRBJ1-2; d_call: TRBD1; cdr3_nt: TGCAGTGTAAACAGGGGGCCTGGCTACACCTTC; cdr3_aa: CSVNRGPGYTF
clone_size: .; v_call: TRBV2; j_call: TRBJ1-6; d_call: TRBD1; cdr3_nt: TGTGCCAGCAGGGGACAGGGGGTAGGTAATTCACCCCTCCACTTT; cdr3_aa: CASRGQGVGNSPLHF
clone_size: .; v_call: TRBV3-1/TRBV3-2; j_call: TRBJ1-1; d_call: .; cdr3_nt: TGTGCCAGCAGCGCGCACCACGTCGCGGCGAGCACTGAAGCTTTCTTT; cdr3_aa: CASSAHHVAASTEAFF
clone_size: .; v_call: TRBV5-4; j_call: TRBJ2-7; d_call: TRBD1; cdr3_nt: TGTGCCAGCAGCTCCGGGACAGGCTCCTACGAGCAGTACTTC; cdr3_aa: CASSSGTGSYEQYF
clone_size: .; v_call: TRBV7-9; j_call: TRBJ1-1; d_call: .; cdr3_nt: TGTGCCAGCAGCGGGACGGTGAACACTGAAGCTTTCTTT; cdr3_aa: CASSGTVNTEAFF
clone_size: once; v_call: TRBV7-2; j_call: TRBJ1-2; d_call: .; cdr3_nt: TGTGCCAGCAGCTTAGCAGCAGGGCTCGGTGGCTACACCTTC; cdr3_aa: CASSLAAGLGGYTF
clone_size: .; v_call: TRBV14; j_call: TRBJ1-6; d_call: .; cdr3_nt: TGTGCCAGCAGCCATCGCAGGGATAGGGGATCACCCCTCCACTTT; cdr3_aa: CASSHRRDRGSPLHF
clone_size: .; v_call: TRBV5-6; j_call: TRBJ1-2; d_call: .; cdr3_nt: TGTGCCAGCAGCTTGGTGTCAACTAGGAAGGCTGACTATGGCTACACCTTC; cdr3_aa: CASSLVSTRKADYGYTF
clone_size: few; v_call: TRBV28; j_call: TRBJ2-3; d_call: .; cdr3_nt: TGTGCCAGCAGTTATGAGTTGGCGTCCTCGTCGGATACGCAGTATTTT; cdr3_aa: CASSYELASSSDTQYF
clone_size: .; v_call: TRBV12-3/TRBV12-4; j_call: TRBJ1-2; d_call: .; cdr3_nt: TGTGCCAGCAGTCTCGGGGGAGTAGGCTACACCTTC; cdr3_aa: CASSLGGVGYTF
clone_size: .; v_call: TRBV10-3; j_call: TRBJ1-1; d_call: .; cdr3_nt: TGTGCCATCAGTGTGGGCAGGGGGAACACTGAAGCTTTCTTT; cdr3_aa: CAISVGRGNTEAFF
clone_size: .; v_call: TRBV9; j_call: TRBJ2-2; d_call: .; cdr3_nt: TGTGCCAGCAGCGGAACAGGGGAGCTGTTTTTT; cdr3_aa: CASSGTGELFF
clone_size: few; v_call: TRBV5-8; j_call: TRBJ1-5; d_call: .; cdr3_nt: TGTGCCAGCAGCTTCAGGGATCAGCCCCAGCATTTT; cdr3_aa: CASSFRDQPQHF
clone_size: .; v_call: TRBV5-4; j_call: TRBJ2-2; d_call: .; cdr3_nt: TGTGCCAGCAGCTTAGATGGCACCGGGGAGCTGTTTTTT; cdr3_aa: CASSLDGTGELFF
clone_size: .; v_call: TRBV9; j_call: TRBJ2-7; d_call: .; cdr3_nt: TGTGCCAGCAGCAACCCAGGGAAGCAGTACTTC; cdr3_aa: CASSNPGKQYF
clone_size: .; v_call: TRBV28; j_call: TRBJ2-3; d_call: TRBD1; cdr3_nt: TGTGCCAGCAGTTTTTCTCCCGGGACAGTAAGCACAGATACGCAGTATTTT; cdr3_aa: CASSFSPGTVSTDTQYF
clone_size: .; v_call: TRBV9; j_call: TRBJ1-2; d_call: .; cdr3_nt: TGTGCCAGCAGCGTATATGCATCCTCTACTGGCTACACCTTC; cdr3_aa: CASSVYASSTGYTF